The 4 T cell receptor beta chains in this list originate from one sample, sequenced in a study of shared T cell receptors in the human thymus. TCRdb's table, derived via immunoSEQ multiplex PCR, lists solely in-frame clones and lacks some. This table has over 650,000 clones, about 89% appearing once. These data also formed part of another study, on human thymus T cells.

Sequenced: thymocytes. All receptors derive from a boy younger than two with a congenital heart defect.

This chain links TRBV10-1 with TRBJ2-1, with D maybe TRBD1 (5 bases). The germline V and J ends were trimmed by 4 bases and 4 bases, with 14 bases remaining between them. Germline CDR1 is WNHNN and CDR2 is SYGVQD (reference sequence). The CDR3 extends over 15 amino acids. This chain's CDR3 is CASSASVGPYNEQFF. CDR3 bases: TGCGCCAGCAGTGCCAGCGTGGGGCCGTACAATGAGCAGTTCTTC.

The chain carries TRBV12-5 and TRBJ1-5, with D tentatively TRBD1 (5 bases). Trimming removed 6 bases from V and 6 bases from J, with 15 bases in between. Germline V gives CDR1 LGHNT, CDR2 FRNRAP. The CDR3 runs 14 residues. The DNA for the CDR3 is TGTGCTAGTGGGGCGCAGGGTTGGGGTCAGCCCCAGCATTTT. As protein: CASGAQGWGQPQHF.

The chain carries TRBV5-4 and TRBJ2-7; 7 bases match TRBD1. Germline assignment: CDR1 SGHNT and CDR2 YYREEE (reference sequence). The trim removed 0 bases at V and 0 bases at J, leaving 6 bases unmatched. This CDR3 has 16 residues. In nucleotides, the CDR3 is TGTGCCAGCAGCTTGGCCGGGACAGACAACTCCTACGAGCAGTACTTC. The encoded protein is CASSLAGTDNSYEQYF.

The chain combines TRBV15 with TRBJ1-5, with 9 bases identical to TRBD1. The CDR3 covers 19 residues. V was clipped by 0 bases and J by 3 bases; unmatched bases: 12. Germline V lookup: CDR1 LNHNV, CDR2 YYDKDF (reference sequence). The CDR3 DNA reads as TGTGCCACCAGCAGAGATGGCGATAAGGACAGGGGACCCAATCAGCCCCAGCATTTT. As protein: CATSRDGDKDRGPNQPQHF.